The 26 T cell receptor beta chains below come from one sample, sequenced in a study of CD8+ T cells in alopecia areata. Extraction and reverse transcription of RNA yielded cDNA as the sequencing template. Using immunoSEQ multiplex PCR, the repertoire was profiled, and TCRdb retains in-frame clones only, with some absent. The sample consists of fewer than 200,000 clones, about 60% of them appearing once. The sample's treatment: oral pan-JAK inhibitor, 5-10 mg twice daily. The material was CD8+ T cells sorted from blood, obtained at week 24, from a patient treated with tofacitinib. Receptor source: a human donor with alopecia areata.

The chain is built from TRBV18 and TRBJ2-5; 7 positions agree with TRBD1. J was trimmed by 3 bases and V by 3 bases; bases with no gene match: 7. Per germline, CDR1 KGHSH and CDR2 LQKENI. CDR3 length: 15 amino acids. CDR3 DNA sequence: TGTGCCAGCTCACCCCGGGACAGCCGAAAAGAGACCCAGTACTTC. Protein: CASSPRDSRKETQYF.

The rearrangement joins TRBV5-6 to TRBJ2-5; D is unresolved. V lost 3 bases and J 4 bases, leaving 4 bases between the germline ends. Germline assignment: CDR1 SGHDT and CDR2 YYEEEE. CDR3 size: 11 residues. CDR3 nucleotide sequence: TGTGCCAGCAGCTCGGGAGAGACCCAGTACTTC. Translation gives CASSSGETQYF.

This clone has ten or more counts. J is TRBJ1-2 and V is TRBV11-2; D uncertain. V was trimmed by 1 base and J by 5 bases, leaving 14 bases between them. The germline CDR1 and CDR2 sequences are SGHAT and FQNNGV. This CDR3 has 15 amino acids. CDR3 coding DNA: TGTGCCAGCAGCTTAGGTTGGCCAGCTTCTTATGGCTACACCTTC. Amino acids: CASSLGWPASYGYTF.

The chain couples TRBV29-1 to TRBJ2-3, with TRBD1 identical over 7 bases. CDR1 SQVTM and CDR2 ANQGSEA come from the germline V gene. V gave up 5 bases and J gave up 12 bases; unmatched junction bases: 8. The CDR3 is made up of 11 amino acids. CDR3 region: CSVTPGQPQYF. CDR3 bases: TGCAGCGTTACACCGGGACAGCCCCAGTATTTT.

The rearrangement uses TRBV10-3 and TRBJ1-5, with D possibly matching TRBD1 (5 bases). Germline CDR1 reads ENHRY; CDR2 reads SYGVKD. The V end was cut by 2 bases, the J end by 2 bases, with 7 bases between. The CDR3 has 14 residues. In DNA, the CDR3 is TGTGCCATCAGTGAGGGCAGGGGCAATCAGCCCCAGCATTTT. Translating gives CAISEGRGNQPQHF.

This sequence joins TRBV14 and TRBJ1-1; no firm D call. This CDR3 has 14 amino acids. Germline assignment: CDR1 SGHDN and CDR2 FVKESK. Trimming left V 0 bases short and J 4 bases short, with 9 bases between. The CDR3 bases are TGTGCCAGCAGCCAAGAAGGGTTCCCCACTGAAGCTTTCTTT. Translated: CASSQEGFPTEAFF.

CDR3 amino acids: CATSRDRAANTGELFF. The CDR3, as DNA: TGTGCCACCAGCAGAGACAGGGCTGCGAACACCGGGGAGCTGTTTTTT. The rearrangement links TRBV15 to TRBJ2-2; TRBD1 might be the D (5 bases). The germline V gene encodes CDR1 LNHNV and CDR2 YYDKDF (reference sequence). The CDR3 runs 16 residues. V dropped 0 bases and J dropped 0 bases, with 8 bases sitting between them.

CDR3 region: CASSPRGGDQETQYF. For the CDR3, the DNA is TGTGCCAGCAGCCCGCGCGGTGGGGACCAAGAGACCCAGTACTTC. The V call is TRBV7-8, the J call TRBJ2-5; D not resolved. V lost 5 bases and J 0 bases, leaving 13 bases between the germline ends. CDR1 and CDR2 (germline): SGHVS, FQNEAQ. The CDR3 loop spans 15 amino acids.

The sample holds a few counts of this clone. The rearrangement links TRBV27 to TRBJ2-7; D might be TRBD1 (5 bases). CDR1 and CDR2 (germline): MNHEY, SMNVEV (reference sequence). Trimming took 5 bases from V and 7 from J, leaving 15 bases between them. This CDR3 is built from 13 residues. The CDR3 bases are TGTGCCAGCAGTATCACCAAGGGGCGTGAGCAGTACTTC. Its translation is CASSITKGREQYF.

There are a few counts of this clone. The rearrangement joins TRBV19 to TRBJ1-1, with D unclear. The CDR3 is 14 amino acids. V dropped 3 bases and J dropped 6 bases, with 14 bases sitting between them. Looked up from germline, CDR1 is LNHDA and CDR2 is SQIVND (reference sequence). CDR3 nucleotide sequence: TGTGCCAGTAGTATGTCGGGTCTGCTGGCTGAAGCTTTCTTT. It yields the protein CASSMSGLLAEAFF. The full variable domain, with the rest looked up from reference TRBV19 and TRBJ1-1, is DGGITQSPKYLFRKEGQNVTLSCEQNLNHDAMYWYRQDPGQGLRLIYYSQIVNDFQKGDIAEGYSVSREKKESFPLTVTSAQKNPTAFYLCASSMSGLLAEAFFGQGTRLTVV.

The chain is built from TRBV11-2 and TRBJ2-1; D remains unclear. V was pared by 3 bases and J by 2 bases, with 8 bases between. The CDR3 is 14 amino acids. Germline V gives CDR1 SGHAT, CDR2 FQNNGV. CDR3 bases: TGTGCCAGCAGCTTTACGCCTACCTACAATGAGCAGTTCTTC. This gives the protein CASSFTPTYNEQFF.

The gene calls are TRBV11-2 and TRBJ2-5; 11 nucleotides line up with TRBD2. The CDR3 is 14 residues long. Unmatched junction bases numbered 6, after V lost 10 bases and J lost 2 bases. Per germline, CDR1 SGHAT and CDR2 FQNNGV. This CDR3 reads CATRTSGSQETQYF. CDR3 in DNA: TGTGCCACGAGGACTAGCGGGTCACAAGAGACCCAGTACTTC.

V and J are TRBV27 and TRBJ2-3; D is unclear. The CDR3 spans 12 residues. Looked up from germline, CDR1 is MNHEY and CDR2 is SMNVEV (reference sequence). Between the trimmed V and J ends, which lost 7 bases and 2 bases, there was a span of 7 bases. CDR3 protein: CASMGNTDTQYF. The DNA for the CDR3 is TGTGCCAGCATGGGGAACACAGATACGCAGTATTTT.

This CDR3 is CASSVGTDYGYTF. The DNA of the CDR3 is TGTGCCAGCAGCGTCGGGACAGACTATGGCTACACCTTC. This chain uses TRBV9 with TRBJ1-2; TRBD1 aligns across 7 bases. Looked up from germline, CDR1 is SGDLS and CDR2 is YYNGEE. J lost 3 bases, V lost 2 bases, and 1 base had no gene match. The CDR3 extends over 13 amino acids.

The chain joins TRBV10-3 to TRBJ2-3; 10 positions agree with TRBD2. J lost 1 base, V lost 4 bases, and 8 bases had no gene match. CDR3 length: 17 amino acids. Per germline, CDR1 ENHRY and CDR2 SYGVKD. CDR3 in amino acids: CAISGKPTSGGTDTQYF. In DNA, the CDR3 is TGTGCCATCAGTGGGAAACCAACTAGCGGGGGCACAGATACGCAGTATTTT.

This clone was seen a handful of times. The V and J genes are TRBV7-8 and TRBJ2-2; unclear D gene. Germline V gene data show CDR1 as SGHVS and CDR2 as FQNEAQ. The V gene lost 1 base and the J gene lost 4 bases, with 4 bases spanning the gap. CDR3 length: 13 residues. The CDR3: CASSLGGTGELFF. Written as DNA, the CDR3 is TGTGCCAGCAGCTTAGGGGGCACCGGGGAGCTGTTTTTT.

The chain links TRBV13 to TRBJ2-5, with a weak D call TRBD1 (5 bases). Deletions cut 0 bases from V and 5 bases from J, with 13 bases between. Per germline, CDR1 PRHDT and CDR2 FYEKMQ (reference sequence). The CDR3 has 15 amino acids. This chain's CDR3 is CASSLGRGFGETQYF. The CDR3 DNA is TGTGCCAGCAGCTTAGGAAGGGGTTTCGGTGAGACCCAGTACTTC.

This clone was seen just once. The CDR3 DNA sequence: TGTGCCACCAGCAGAGTATCGGGGGACCACATTCAGTACTTC. Protein product: CATSRVSGDHIQYF. The chain joins TRBV15 to TRBJ2-4; a weak D match, TRBD2 (6 bases). Looked up from germline, CDR1 is LNHNV and CDR2 is YYDKDF (reference sequence). The CDR3 extends over 14 amino acids. The germline V and J ends were trimmed by 1 base and 8 bases, with 12 bases remaining between them.

A single count supports this clone. This sequence joins TRBV5-4 and TRBJ1-1; no firm D call. The CDR3 loop spans 12 amino acids. From germline, CDR1 is SGHNT and CDR2 YYREEE (reference sequence). V lost 3 bases and J lost 4, with 7 bases in between. The CDR3 DNA reads TGTGCCAGCAGCTCGATGTCCACTGAAGCTTTCTTT. It yields the protein CASSSMSTEAFF. Using reference TRBV5-4 and TRBJ1-1 for the parts outside the CDR3, the full variable domain is ETGVTQSPTHLIKTRGQQVTLRCSSQSGHNTVSWYQQALGQGPQFIFQYYREEENGRGNFPPRFSGLQFPNYSSELNVNALELDDSALYLCASSSMSTEAFFGQGTRLTVV.

On this clone: Other DNA sequences of this sample code for an identical CDR3. This chain joins TRBV27 and TRBJ1-5; D remains ambiguous. CDR3 length: 14 amino acids. Trimming removed 5 bases at V and 2 bases at J, with 10 bases between. CDR1 is MNHEY, CDR2 SMNVEV, per germline (reference sequence). For the CDR3, the DNA is TGTGCCAGCAGTCTGGGTGGGGGCAATCAGCCCCAGCATTTT. Translated: CASSLGGGNQPQHF.

The genes are TRBV11-1 and TRBJ1-1; D uncertain. The CDR3 extends over 15 amino acids. V lost 1 base, J lost 0 bases, and 9 bases lay in between. The germline V gene has CDR1 SGHAT and CDR2 FQDESV (reference sequence). As DNA, the CDR3 is TGTGCCAGCAGCTTAGGTGAGGCTATGAACACTGAAGCTTTCTTT. This sequence encodes CASSLGEAMNTEAFF.

CDR3 loop: CASSPEGARYGYTF. The CDR3 DNA sequence: TGCGCCAGCAGCCCCGAGGGGGCTAGGTATGGCTACACCTTC. This chain uses TRBV5-1 with TRBJ1-2; TRBD1 matches 7 bases. The CDR3 consists of 14 residues. Trimming removed 4 bases from V and 5 bases from J; junction bases left unmatched: 8. The V gene's germline CDR1 is SGHRS and CDR2 YFSETQ.

This chain joins TRBV5-1 and TRBJ2-1; D is unclear. This CDR3 region has 14 residues. The V and J ends lost 2 bases and 4 bases respectively, with 10 bases between them. CDR1 is SGHRS and CDR2 is YFSETQ in the germline V gene. DNA of the CDR3: TGCGCCAGCAGCTTTAGATCGCTATACAATGAGCAGTTCTTC. Protein sequence: CASSFRSLYNEQFF.

The gene calls are TRBV10-3 and TRBJ2-4, with 7 bases fitting TRBD1. This CDR3 region has 16 residues. Germline assignment: CDR1 ENHRY and CDR2 SYGVKD. Trimming took 3 bases from V and 3 from J; bases not matched to a gene: 8. In DNA form, the CDR3 reads TGTGCCATCAGTGACCTTTCCGGGACAGACAAAAACATTCAGTACTTC. Its protein is CAISDLSGTDKNIQYF.

This clone appeared a few times. The chain has TRBV30 and TRBJ2-7, with D tentatively TRBD2 (5 bases). CDR3 length: 14 residues. Per the germline V gene, CDR1 is GTSNPN and CDR2 is SVGIG (reference sequence). Trimming removed 3 bases at V and 3 bases at J, with 15 bases between. The CDR3, as DNA: TGTGCCTGGAGAGAGACGGGGTCCTACTACGAGCAGTACTTC. This codes for CAWRETGSYYEQYF.

The chain carries TRBV7-9 and TRBJ2-3, with 7 bases identical to TRBD2. Germline trimming cut 1 base from V and 4 bases from J; bases unmatched to any gene: 5. The germline CDR1 and CDR2 sequences are SEHNR and FQNEAQ (reference sequence). The CDR3 extends over 15 amino acids. The CDR3 DNA sequence: TGTGCCAGCAGCTTAGTCGGGGAGGGGTCAGATACGCAGTATTTT. It specifies CASSLVGEGSDTQYF.